A selection of T cell receptor beta chains follows, all from one sample in a study of T cell repertoires in aging, cancer and after chemotherapy. MiXCR, run by TCRdb on the multiplex PCR reads, gives a single entry per CDR3 protein. The data show over a thousand distinct CDR3 sequences, more than 25% seen once. Sequencing was done on a sample of blood. The receptors were gathered from a human donor with a blood cancer. Both conserved end residues are part of each CDR3. The D gene is left open where the match is weak. Some rows have no size entry. The others give once, few or many, or a class for an expanded clone.

j_call d_call v_call clone_size cdr3_aa cdr3_nt
TRBJ2-3 TRBD1 TRBV11-1 large CASSAQGAGTDTQYF TGTGCCAGCAGCGCACAGGGGGCTGGAACAGATACGCAGTATTTT
TRBJ2-6 TRBD2 TRBV19 large CASSIRGLAGNSGANVLTF TGTGCCAGTAGTATAAGGGGACTAGCGGGCAACTCTGGGGCCAACGTCCTGACTTTC
TRBJ1-2 TRBD1 TRBV30 medium-sized CAWSRDRPRGYTF TGTGCCTGGTCCCGGGACAGGCCTCGTGGCTACACCTTC
TRBJ1-4 TRBD1 TRBV15 large CATSRDRGDNEKLFF TGTGCCACCAGCAGGGACAGGGGCGATAATGAAAAACTGTTTTTT
TRBJ2-1 TRBD1 TRBV6-2/TRBV6-3 large CASNRDRGTYNEQFF TGTGCCAGCAATAGGGACAGGGGTACCTACAATGAGCAGTTCTTC
TRBJ2-1 TRBD2 TRBV5-1 NA CASSLGGLAGFSEQFF TGCGCCAGCAGCTTGGGGGGACTAGCGGGATTTAGTGAGCAGTTCTTC
TRBJ2-3 NA TRBV7-2 medium-sized CASSPITDTQYF TGTGCCAGCAGCCCGATCACAGATACGCAGTATTTT
TRBJ2-3 TRBD2 TRBV6-5 large CASSLRTSGSSADTQYF TGTGCCAGCAGCCTCCGGACTAGCGGGAGTAGCGCAGATACGCAGTATTTT
TRBJ2-6 NA TRBV9 few CASQRSGANVLTF TGTGCCAGTCAGAGGTCTGGGGCCAACGTCCTGACTTTC
TRBJ1-1 NA TRBV5-1 NA CASSVGVQPRMNTEAFF TGCGCCAGCAGCGTGGGGGTACAGCCCCGTATGAACACTGAAGCTTTCTTT
TRBJ2-3 TRBD2 TRBV20-1 medium-sized CSGLADIGRTDTQYF TGCAGCGGACTAGCGGATATCGGGCGCACAGATACGCAGTATTTT
TRBJ2-1 TRBD2 TRBV6-5 NA CASSFLAGGRYNEQFF TGTGCCAGCAGTTTTTTAGCGGGGGGGCGCTACAATGAGCAGTTCTTC
TRBJ2-5 NA TRBV7-9 medium-sized CASSQSGFQETQYF TGTGCCAGCAGCCAAAGTGGCTTTCAAGAGACCCAGTACTTC